The 10 T cell receptor beta chains in this list originate from one sample, sequenced in a study of blood T cell repertoires in COVID-19. The protocol was immunoSEQ multiplex PCR, while the TCRdb copy is restricted to in-frame clones and leaves out a portion. The sample lists approximately 190,000 clones, roughly 80% occurring once. Sequenced input: peripheral blood. The receptors derive from a man aged 55 to 70 with active or convalescent COVID-19.

The chain joins TRBV27 to TRBJ1-5, with D perhaps TRBD1 (5 bases). This CDR3 contains 15 residues. CDR1 MNHEY and CDR2 SMNVEV come from the germline V gene (reference sequence). V lost 1 base and J 5 bases, leaving 12 bases between the germline ends. In DNA form, the CDR3 reads TGTGCCAGCAGTTTATACCAGTCGGGGGATCAGCCCCAGCATTTT. It codes for CASSLYQSGDQPQHF.

The chain is built from TRBV4-1 and TRBJ1-5; TRBD1 is a possible D gene (5 bases). CDR3 length equals 17 residues. Per the germline V gene, CDR1 is MGHRA and CDR2 is YSYEKL. Trimming pared 0 bases from V and 6 bases from J, leaving 18 bases between. The CDR3 here is CASSQDWGGTGGQPQHF. The CDR3 DNA sequence: TGCGCCAGCAGCCAAGACTGGGGGGGTACAGGAGGTCAGCCCCAGCATTTT.

In DNA form, the CDR3 reads TGCGCCAGCAGCCCCCGGGTCCGAGATACGCAGTATTTT. This codes for CASSPRVRDTQYF. V is TRBV5-1 and J is TRBJ2-3, with D unresolved. Looked up from germline, CDR1 is SGHRS and CDR2 is YFSETQ. The ends were cut back, 4 bases at V and 5 bases at J, with 11 bases in the middle. The CDR3 loop spans 13 amino acids.

The genes are TRBV25-1 and TRBJ2-5; TRBD2 matches 7 bases. Per the germline V gene, CDR1 is MGHDK and CDR2 is SYGVNS. This CDR3 has 14 amino acids. Trimming at V came to 6 bases and at J to 5 bases, leaving 9 bases not matched to a gene. CDR3 DNA sequence: TGTGCCAGCAGGAAAAGCGGCGGGAGCGAGACCCAGTACTTC. It encodes CASRKSGGSETQYF.

The J gene is TRBJ2-7, the V gene TRBV7-9; 7 bases agree with TRBD1. Unmatched junction bases numbered 9, after V lost 0 bases and J lost 4 bases. The CDR3 length is 16 residues. Germline V lookup: CDR1 SEHNR, CDR2 FQNEAQ (reference sequence). CDR3 nucleotide sequence: TGTGCCAGCAGCTTAGCGGGGGACAGCCGCCTTTACGAGCAGTACTTC. Its protein product is CASSLAGDSRLYEQYF.

This clone was counted a few times. CDR3 protein: CASSFWPIGRATDTQYF. The CDR3 nucleotides read TGTGCCAGCAGTTTTTGGCCTATCGGGAGGGCAACAGATACGCAGTATTTT. The rearrangement uses TRBV28 and TRBJ2-3, with 8 bases matching TRBD2. The trim removed 3 bases at V and 3 bases at J, leaving 11 bases unmatched. This CDR3 comprises 17 residues. Germline CDR1 reads MDHEN; CDR2 reads SYDVKM.

This rearrangement joins TRBV28 to TRBJ2-7; 8 bases fit TRBD1. V shed 7 bases and J 12 bases; nucleotides not matched to a gene: 17. This CDR3 has 14 amino acids. Per the germline V gene, CDR1 is MDHEN and CDR2 is SYDVKM. Here the CDR3 reads CASNPRDRPLLWYF. The DNA of the CDR3 is TGTGCCAGCAACCCCCGGGACAGGCCCCTCTTATGGTACTTC. Based on the CDR3 plus reference TRBV28 and TRBJ2-7, the full variable domain is DVKVTQSSRYLVKRTGEKVFLECVQDMDHENMFWYRQDPGLGLRLIYFSYDVKMKEKGDIPEGYSVSREKKERFSLILESASTNQTSMYLCASNPRDRPLLWYFGPGTRLTVT.

The genes are TRBV18 and TRBJ2-7, with D uncertain. Looked up from germline, CDR1 is KGHSH and CDR2 is LQKENI. CDR3 length: 12 amino acids. The V and J ends lost 4 bases and 6 bases respectively, with 10 bases between them. CDR3 sequence reads: CASSRLQVEQYF. CDR3 nucleotides: TGTGCCAGCTCACGCCTCCAGGTCGAGCAGTACTTC.

The chain has TRBV7-2 and TRBJ1-5, with 9 bases matching TRBD1. From germline, CDR1 is SGHTA and CDR2 FQGNSA. V was clipped by 2 bases and J by 6 bases; unmatched bases: 5. This CDR3 comprises 15 residues. CDR3 DNA: TGTGCCAGCAGCTTATTCGGACAGGGGTCTCAGCCCCAGCATTTT. It specifies CASSLFGQGSQPQHF.

V is TRBV6-5 and J is TRBJ1-4; 10 nucleotides align to TRBD1. Looked up from germline, CDR1 is MNHEY and CDR2 is SVGAGI. Trimming took 6 bases from V and 7 from J; bases not matched to a gene: 5. The CDR3 extends over 14 amino acids. The CDR3 DNA reads as TGTGCCAGCAGCGACAGGGGGCTCGTTGAAAAACTGTTTTTT. Translation gives CASSDRGLVEKLFF.